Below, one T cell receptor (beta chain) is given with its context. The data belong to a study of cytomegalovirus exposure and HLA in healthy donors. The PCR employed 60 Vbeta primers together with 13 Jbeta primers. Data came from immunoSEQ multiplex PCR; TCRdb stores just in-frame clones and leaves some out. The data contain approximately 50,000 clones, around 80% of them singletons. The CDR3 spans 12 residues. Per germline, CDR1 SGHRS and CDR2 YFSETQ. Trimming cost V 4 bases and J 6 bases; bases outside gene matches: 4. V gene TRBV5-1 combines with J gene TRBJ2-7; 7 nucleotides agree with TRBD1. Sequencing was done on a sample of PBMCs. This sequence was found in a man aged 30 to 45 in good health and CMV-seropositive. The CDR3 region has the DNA TGCGCCAGCAGCAATCCAGGGGGCGAGCAGTACTTC. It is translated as CASSNPGGEQYF.